Each of the 19 T cell receptor beta chains below was sequenced from the same sample in a study of OX40 agonist ivuxolimab in advanced cancers. Sequenced by immunoSEQ multiplex PCR; TCRdb stores in-frame clones only, minus some. The repertoire holds more than 45,000 clones, with roughly nine tenths as singletons. The sample in question was CD4+ or CD8+ T cells sorted from blood, obtained in a trial of the OX40 agonist ivuxolimab. The source is an adult with an advanced solid tumor such as melanoma, head and neck, liver or kidney cancer.

This clone was seen more than once but under ten times. This chain links TRBV19 with TRBJ2-2; D unclear. Trimming took off 7 bases at V and 4 bases at J, with 16 bases between the two ends. The CDR3 is made up of 15 amino acids. The germline V gene has CDR1 LNHDA and CDR2 SQIVND (reference sequence). The CDR3 protein is CASNGEVAPTGELFF. The CDR3 nucleotides are TGTGCCAGTAATGGTGAAGTGGCCCCCACCGGGGAGCTGTTTTTT.

The genes are TRBV14 and TRBJ2-1, with 10 bases fitting TRBD2. CDR1 and CDR2 (germline): SGHDN, FVKESK. CDR3 size: 15 residues. Trimming took 1 base from V and 7 from J; bases not matched to a gene: 4. CDR3 region: CASSQGLAGPNEQFF. The CDR3 DNA reads as TGTGCCAGCAGCCAAGGACTAGCGGGCCCTAATGAGCAGTTCTTC.

This rearrangement joins TRBV5-6 to TRBJ2-5, with 8 bases identical to TRBD1. This CDR3 region has 15 residues. Germline CDR1 SGHDT, CDR2 YYEEEE. J lost 1 base, V lost 3 bases, and 5 bases had no gene match. The CDR3: CASSSKTGGQETQYF. The DNA of the CDR3 is TGTGCCAGCAGCTCCAAAACAGGGGGCCAAGAGACCCAGTACTTC. Full variable domain (outside the CDR3, taken from reference TRBV5-6 and TRBJ2-5): DAGVTQSPTHLIKTRGQQVTLRCSPKSGHDTVSWYQQALGQGPQFIFQYYEEEERQRGNFPDRFSGHQFPNYSSELNVNALLLGDSALYLCASSSKTGGQETQYFGPGTRLLVL.

The chain has TRBV27 and TRBJ1-5, with 7 bases aligning to TRBD1. CDR1 is MNHEY, CDR2 SMNVEV, per germline (reference sequence). This CDR3 has 13 residues. V trimming: 8 bases; J trimming: 7 bases; junction bases outside the gene matches: 8. CDR3 residues: CASAQGRGQPQHF. As DNA, the CDR3 is TGTGCCAGCGCACAGGGGCGGGGGCAGCCCCAGCATTTT.

The V gene is TRBV28, the J gene TRBJ2-7, with D perhaps being TRBD1 or TRBD2 (6 bases each). The CDR3 spans 15 residues. Germline V gene lookup returns CDR1 MDHEN and CDR2 SYDVKM. The V and J ends lost 6 bases and 5 bases respectively, with 20 bases between them. This chain's CDR3 is CASSRVGGRRNEQYF. CDR3 coding DNA: TGTGCCAGCAGCCGGGTAGGGGGGAGGAGAAACGAGCAGTACTTC.

The chain joins TRBV5-1 to TRBJ2-1; 8 nucleotides agree with TRBD1. Germline loops: CDR1 SGHRS, CDR2 YFSETQ. The J segment lost 0 bases and the V segment lost 4 bases, leaving 3 bases of the junction unmatched. There are 15 residues in the CDR3. DNA of the CDR3: TGCGCCAGCAGCCTTGACAGGGGCTCCTACAATGAGCAGTTCTTC. Amino acid sequence: CASSLDRGSYNEQFF.

By share, this clone ranks as medium-sized. The chain couples TRBV4-2 to TRBJ2-3; 10 bases fit TRBD2. The length of the CDR3 is 18 residues. Germline CDR1 LGHNA, CDR2 YNFKEQ. The trim removed 6 bases at V and 0 bases at J, leaving 12 bases unmatched. The CDR3 sequence is CASSALAGPDSSTDTQYF. The CDR3 DNA sequence: TGTGCCAGCAGTGCACTAGCGGGACCAGATTCTAGCACAGATACGCAGTATTTT.

V usage is TRBV14 and J usage is TRBJ1-1; weak D call: TRBD1 (5 bases). Looked up from germline, CDR1 is SGHDN and CDR2 is FVKESK. Deletions cut 0 bases from V and 1 base from J, with 15 bases between. The length of the CDR3 is 17 residues. The CDR3 DNA reads as TGTGCCAGCAGCCAAGACTTCCGGGGCATCAGGAACACTGAAGCTTTCTTT. It is translated as CASSQDFRGIRNTEAFF.

The rearrangement links TRBV27 to TRBJ1-2; D ambiguous. Germline CDR1 reads MNHEY; CDR2 reads SMNVEV (reference sequence). The V end lost 5 bases, the J end lost 4 bases, and 8 bases lay between the germline ends. The CDR3 covers 12 residues. The CDR3 DNA reads TGTGCCAGCAGTCTCAACGGCTATGGCTACACCTTC. It codes for CASSLNGYGYTF.

V usage is TRBV28 and J usage is TRBJ2-3, with D unresolved. This CDR3 spans 13 amino acids. V lost 3 bases to trimming and J lost 4 bases, with 8 bases between them. CDR1 and CDR2 from the germline V gene are MDHEN and SYDVKM. CDR3 DNA: TGTGCCAGCAGTTTCCTTGTAGCAGATACGCAGTATTTT. It yields the protein CASSFLVADTQYF.

The V call is TRBV9, the J call TRBJ2-1, with D perhaps being TRBD1 or TRBD2 (5 bases each). Germline CDR1 SGDLS, CDR2 YYNGEE. CDR3 length: 14 residues. With 3 bases removed from V and 5 bases from J, the gap between germline ends came to 12 bases. The CDR3: CASSGYRTDNEQFF. CDR3 nucleotide sequence: TGTGCCAGCAGCGGCTACAGGACTGACAATGAGCAGTTCTTC.

The chain recombines TRBV19 with TRBJ2-7; TRBD2 agrees at 7 bases. CDR1 and CDR2 (germline): LNHDA, SQIVND (reference sequence). The J segment lost 1 base and the V segment lost 5 bases, leaving 8 bases of the junction unmatched. The CDR3 sequence is 15 residues long. CDR3 region: CASSLSSGFSYEQYF. The CDR3 DNA sequence: TGTGCCAGTAGTTTATCTAGCGGATTTTCCTACGAGCAGTACTTC.

The chain is built from TRBV4-1 and TRBJ2-1; D might be TRBD2 (6 bases). CDR1 is MGHRA, CDR2 YSYEKL, per germline. V was shortened by 0 bases and J by 9 bases, with 18 bases between the two germline ends. The CDR3 spans 16 residues. The CDR3 reads CASSQDSRPNGGEQFF. DNA for the CDR3: TGCGCCAGCAGCCAAGATTCGCGACCTAACGGGGGTGAGCAGTTCTTC.

A word on this clone: At the DNA level, this CDR3 is encoded by other sequences in the same sample as well. This rearrangement joins TRBV7-6 to TRBJ1-1, with D possibly matching TRBD1 (5 bases). CDR3 length equals 14 residues. With 1 base removed from V and 0 bases from J, the gap between germline ends came to 6 bases. Germline CDR1 and CDR2: SGHVS and FNYEAQ. CDR3: CASSLGGLNTEAFF. The CDR3 region has the DNA TGTGCCAGCAGCTTAGGGGGACTGAACACTGAAGCTTTCTTT.

This rearrangement joins TRBV29-1 to TRBJ1-1, with TRBD1 identical over 9 bases. V gave up 5 bases and J gave up 4 bases; unmatched junction bases: 14. The CDR3 is 16 amino acids. The germline V gene encodes CDR1 SQVTM and CDR2 ANQGSEA. The CDR3 nucleotides are TGCAGCGTTTATCATTGGGGACAGGGAGGGGTCACTGAAGCTTTCTTT. This translates into CSVYHWGQGGVTEAFF.

This chain joins TRBV4-1 and TRBJ2-7, with TRBD1 as a possible D gene (5 bases). From germline, CDR1 is MGHRA and CDR2 YSYEKL. The germline V and J ends were trimmed by 5 bases and 3 bases, with 8 bases remaining between them. The CDR3 length is 12 residues. The CDR3 loop is CASSGAGYEQYF. The CDR3 DNA follows: TGCGCCAGCAGCGGGGCTGGCTACGAGCAGTACTTC.

The chain joins TRBV19 to TRBJ2-2, with D possibly matching TRBD1 (5 bases). The V gene's germline CDR1 is LNHDA and CDR2 SQIVND (reference sequence). V shed 4 bases and J shed 0 bases, with 6 bases lying between them. This CDR3 has 14 amino acids. CDR3 loop: CASSTGSNTGELFF. In DNA, the CDR3 is TGTGCCAGTAGTACAGGGTCGAACACCGGGGAGCTGTTTTTT.

As regards this clone: One end of the junction does not line up with germline, which may come from a read error. This chain joins TRBV30 and TRBJ1-1, with unresolved D. The CDR3 consists of 13 residues. Germline CDR1 GTSNPN, CDR2 SVGIG (reference sequence). CDR3 bases: TGTACCTGGAATCGTGGCTTGCACACTGAAGCTTTCTTT. Its translation is CTWNRGLHTEAFF.

This clone was counted a single time. The chain is built from TRBV4-2 and TRBJ1-4; 7 nucleotides line up with TRBD1. The CDR3 is made up of 14 amino acids. CDR1 LGHNA and CDR2 YNFKEQ come from the germline V gene. Trimming took 5 bases from V and 3 from J; bases not matched to a gene: 3. CDR3 nucleotide sequence: TGTGCCAGCAGCTCCGGGACAGCTAATGAAAAACTGTTTTTT. Protein: CASSSGTANEKLFF.